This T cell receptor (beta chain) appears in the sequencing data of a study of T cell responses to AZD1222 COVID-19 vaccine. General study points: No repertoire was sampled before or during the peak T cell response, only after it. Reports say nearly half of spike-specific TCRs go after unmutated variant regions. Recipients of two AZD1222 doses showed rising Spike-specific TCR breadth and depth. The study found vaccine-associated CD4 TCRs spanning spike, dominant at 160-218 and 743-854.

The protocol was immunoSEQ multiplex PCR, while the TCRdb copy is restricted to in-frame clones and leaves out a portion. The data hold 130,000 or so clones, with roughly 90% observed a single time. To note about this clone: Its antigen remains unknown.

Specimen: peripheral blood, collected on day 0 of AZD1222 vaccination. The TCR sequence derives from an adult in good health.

DNA for the CDR3: TGTGCCAGCGCCGTTAGGAATCAGCCCCAGCATTTT. This encodes CASAVRNQPQHF. The chain uses TRBV12-3 or TRBV12-4 and TRBJ1-5; D remains unclear. The CDR3 spans 12 residues. Trimming removed 8 bases at V and 4 bases at J, with 9 bases between.